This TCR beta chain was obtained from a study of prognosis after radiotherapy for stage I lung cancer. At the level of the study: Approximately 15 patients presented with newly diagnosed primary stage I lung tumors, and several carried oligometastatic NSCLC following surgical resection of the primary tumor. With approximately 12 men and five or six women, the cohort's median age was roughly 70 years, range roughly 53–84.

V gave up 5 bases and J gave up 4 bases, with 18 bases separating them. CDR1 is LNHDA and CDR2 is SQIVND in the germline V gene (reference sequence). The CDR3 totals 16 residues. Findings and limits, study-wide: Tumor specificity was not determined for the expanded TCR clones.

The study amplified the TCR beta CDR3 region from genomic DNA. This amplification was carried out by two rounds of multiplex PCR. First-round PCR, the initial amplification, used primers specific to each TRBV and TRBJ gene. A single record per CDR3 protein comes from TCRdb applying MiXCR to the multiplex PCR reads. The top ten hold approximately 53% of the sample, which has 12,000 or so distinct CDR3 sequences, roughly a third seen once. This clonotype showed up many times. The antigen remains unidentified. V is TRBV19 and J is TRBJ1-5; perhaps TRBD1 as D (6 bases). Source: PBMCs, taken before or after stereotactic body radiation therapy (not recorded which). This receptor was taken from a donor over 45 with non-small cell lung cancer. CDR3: CASSSLATGLNQPQHF. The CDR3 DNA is TGTGCCAGTAGTTCCCTAGCGACAGGACTTAATCAGCCCCAGCATTTT.